These T cell receptor beta chains were read from a single sample in a study of blood T cell repertoires in COVID-19. Data came from immunoSEQ multiplex PCR; TCRdb stores just in-frame clones and leaves some out. The sample records about 300,000 clones, 80% to 90% being singletons. The sequencing sample was made of peripheral blood. Receptor source: a woman in her 50s with acute or convalescent COVID-19. Both conserved end residues are trimmed from each CDR3.

j_gene	v_gene	CDR3aa
TRBJ1-2	TRBV18	ASSPAETGDYGYT
TRBJ2-3	TRBV5-1	ASSLAQGASLNTQY
TRBJ2-1	TRBV6-4	ASSDSQGNEQF
TRBJ2-5	TRBV7-7	ASSLARGNDQETQY
TRBJ2-6	TRBV30	ATQAGANVLT
TRBJ1-2	TRBV7-9	ASSLLDGNYGYT
TRBJ2-1	TRBV9	ASSTTSGGFSFEQF
TRBJ1-2	TRBV6-1	ASSEADSYYGYT
TRBJ1-2	TRBV5-4	ASSLVSGGYGYT
TRBJ2-5	TRBV24-1	ATSDAGLETQY
TRBJ1-4	TRBV4-1	ASSPDRGDEKLF
TRBJ1-5	TRBV29-1	SVEVDRNQPQH
TRBJ2-5	TRBV30	AWERGQGETRY
TRBJ2-1	TRBV7-3	ASSLRASGSLADEQF
TRBJ1-2	TRBV29-1	SVGGLNRGRNNYGYT
TRBJ1-2	TRBV29-1	SVWKQGDYGYT
TRBJ1-1	TRBV3-1/TRBV3-2	ASSLQGQLEAF
TRBJ1-4	TRBV4-2	ASSQDGRGTANEKLF
TRBJ2-1	TRBV2	ASSGDRGRYNEQF
TRBJ2-1	TRBV3-1/TRBV3-2	ASSQDVGVQGIDEQF
TRBJ2-2	TRBV5-1	ASSSPRLANTGELF
TRBJ2-1	TRBV7-2	ASSSPGLAGGNEQF
TRBJ1-4	TRBV4-2	ASSQEYSTATNEKLF